This TCR beta chain appears in the sequencing data of a study of cytomegalovirus exposure and HLA in healthy donors. Study background: Out of roughly 170 million T cells, an earlier analysis found over 100 million unique TCR beta sequences in total.

The CDR3 covers 15 residues. V was clipped by 5 bases and J by 7 bases, with 18 bases between them. CDR1 SEHNR and CDR2 FQNEAQ come from the germline V gene (reference sequence). This clone occurred a few times. Its target is unknown. The PCR used 60 Vbeta and 13 Jbeta primers. Source study methods: The count from a later analysis was 79 million or so unique TCR beta chains, 9 million to 12 million of them shared. TCRdb's table, derived via immunoSEQ multiplex PCR, lists solely in-frame clones and lacks some. For V, J and clone size, that table is used; D and trimming come from the DNA. The table has some 59,000 clones, roughly 84% seen once. Whole-study results and caveats: The HLA-A and HLA-B alleles of most subjects were reportedly predicted accurately from TCR beta sequences. The classifier was said to identify cytomegalovirus status with high specificity and sensitivity.

This chain uses TRBV7-9 with TRBJ2-1, with a possible D match to TRBD2 (6 bases). Sequencing input: PBMCs. The TCR sequence derives from a woman younger than 30 in good health and CMV-seronegative. The CDR3 DNA follows: TGTGCCAGCAGCGGTTTGGGGGAGGTGAGGAATGAGCAGTTCTTC. Its protein is CASSGLGEVRNEQFF.